This T cell receptor beta chain came from a study of shared clonotypes between healthy human individuals. Findings and caveats of the study: Clonotypes which were not shared had lower generation probabilities than clonotypes that all four donors shared.

The CDR3 contains 16 residues. The ends lost 4 bases at V and 6 bases at J; junction bases unmatched: 11. Germline assignment: CDR1 SGDLS and CDR2 YYNGEE. Sequencing used immunoSEQ multiplex PCR; TCRdb keeps in-frame clones, though not all of them. The table shows about 2 million clones, with 85% to 95% occurring only once. Positive CCR7 selection of CD45RO-negative cells yielded the naive CD8 cells, and terminally differentiated effector memory CD45RA+ cells were excluded. This clone was picked up one time. Its target is not known. Sequencing was performed on naive CD8+ T cells sorted from blood. V gene TRBV9 combines with J gene TRBJ2-1; 9 nucleotides match TRBD2. This TCR was recovered from a man aged 18 to 35 in good health. CDR3 protein: CASSPFGGGALNEQFF. In DNA, the CDR3 is TGTGCCAGCAGCCCCTTCGGCGGGGGGGCCCTCAATGAGCAGTTCTTC. Drawing the rest from reference TRBV9 and TRBJ2-1, the complete variable domain is DSGVTQTPKHLITATGQRVTLRCSPRSGDLSVYWYQQSLDQGLQFLIQYYNGEERAKGNILERFSAQQFPDLHSELNLSSLELGDSALYFCASSPFGGGALNEQFFGPGTRLTVL.